A selection of T cell receptor beta chains follows, all from one sample in a study of OX40 agonist ivuxolimab in advanced cancers. Generated by immunoSEQ multiplex PCR, the TCRdb table keeps only in-frame clones and is missing some. The table has some 89,000 clones, about 88% seen once. This material consisted of CD4+ or CD8+ T cells sorted from blood, taken in a trial of the OX40 agonist ivuxolimab. The source of these receptors is an adult with an advanced solid tumor such as melanoma, head and neck, liver or kidney cancer. The CDR3 runs from the conserved cysteine through the conserved F or W. D genes are given only for firm matches. A row's size may be missing; if present it is once, few, many or a size class.

size	J	D	V	DNA	CDR3
.	TRBJ1-2	.	TRBV9	TGTGCCAGCAGCCCACTCTCGGGGTCGGTCGGCTATGGCTACACCTTC	CASSPLSGSVGYGYTF
.	TRBJ2-5	.	TRBV7-2	TGTGCCAGCAGCTTAGATGCGTTCCAAGAGACCCAGTACTTC	CASSLDAFQETQYF
.	TRBJ1-6	TRBD1	TRBV5-1	TGCGCCAGCAGCTTTACCGGGACAGGGAATTCACCCCTCCACTTT	CASSFTGTGNSPLHF
.	TRBJ2-1	TRBD2	TRBV5-1	TGCGCCAGCAGCTCATTGTCCTCGGCTAGCGGGGTTTCCAATGAGCAGTTCTTC	CASSSLSSASGVSNEQFF
.	TRBJ2-1	TRBD2	TRBV11-3	TGTGCCAGCAGCTTACGGACTAGCGGGGGTGAGCAGTTCTTC	CASSLRTSGGEQFF
.	TRBJ1-6	.	TRBV30	TGTGCCTGGAGTGTCGGAGTGACCCCTAATTCACCCCTCCACTTT	CAWSVGVTPNSPLHF
.	TRBJ1-5	.	TRBV28	TGTGCCAGCAGGCCCTTAAGGGGGGATAGCAATCAGCCCCAGCATTTT	CASRPLRGDSNQPQHF
.	TRBJ2-6	.	TRBV7-2	TGTGCTAGGGGTTCCTCTGGGGCCAACGTCCTGACTTTC	CARGSSGANVLTF
once	TRBJ2-4	TRBD2	TRBV4-1	TGCGCCAGCAGCCCCGGACTAGCGGGGGTTCTAGCCAAAAACATTCAGTACTTC	CASSPGLAGVLAKNIQYF
once	TRBJ1-4	.	TRBV28	TGTGCCAGCAACCTCAGGGACGAAAAACTGTTTTTT	CASNLRDEKLFF
once	TRBJ2-1	TRBD2	TRBV11-2	TGTGCCAGCAGCCCGGGGTGGCGGGGGGCCCTTCACAATGAGCAGTTCTTC	CASSPGWRGALHNEQFF
.	TRBJ1-1	.	TRBV30	TGTGCCGGAACCTACGGGGCTTACACTGAAGCTTTCTTT	CAGTYGAYTEAFF
.	TRBJ1-6	.	TRBV7-9	TGTGCCAGCAGCCTGGGACAACCTAATTCACCCCTCCACTTT	CASSLGQPNSPLHF
.	TRBJ1-1	.	TRBV7-9	TGTGCCAGCAGCTTTTCAACGGGGCACACTGAAGCTTTCTTT	CASSFSTGHTEAFF
.	TRBJ2-7	.	TRBV19	TGTGCCAGTAGTCGTGGACCGACCTCCTACGAGCAGTACTTC	CASSRGPTSYEQYF
.	TRBJ1-2	TRBD1	TRBV7-3	TGTGCCAGCAGCTTAAGCCGGGACAGTGTCTATGGCTACACCTTC	CASSLSRDSVYGYTF
.	TRBJ1-1	TRBD1	TRBV29-1	TGCAGCGGGGACAGGGGAGTCACTGAAGCTTTCTTT	CSGDRGVTEAFF
.	TRBJ2-2	.	TRBV4-1	TGCGCCAGCTGCCGACAGGTGTCCGGGGAGCTGTTTTTT	CASCRQVSGELFF
.	TRBJ1-4	TRBD1	TRBV4-1	TGCGCCAGCAGCCATGGACAGGGGGCGGACGAAAAACTGTTTTTT	CASSHGQGADEKLFF
.	TRBJ1-2	.	TRBV4-2	TGTGCCAGCAGCCCCGAGGAAAGGAGCTTTACGACCACCTTC	CASSPEERSFTTTF
.	TRBJ1-6	.	TRBV27	TGTGCCAGCAGTTTACAGGGTGGGAATTCACCCCTCCACTTT	CASSLQGGNSPLHF
.	TRBJ2-5	.	TRBV6-1	TGTGCCAGCAGTGAAGGGTGGGGCGGAGAGACCCAGTACTTC	CASSEGWGGETQYF
.	TRBJ2-7	.	TRBV5-6	TGTGCCAGCAGCCCAATCAGGGGTATCTCCTACGAGCAGTACTTC	CASSPIRGISYEQYF
.	TRBJ2-5	TRBD1	TRBV6-1	TGTGCCAGCAGAATGACAGGGGGCCAAGAGACCCAGTACTTC	CASRMTGGQETQYF
.	TRBJ1-4	TRBD1	TRBV14	TGTGCCAGCAGCCAATCCGGACAGGGGGGGACTAATGAAAAACTGTTTTTT	CASSQSGQGGTNEKLFF
.	TRBJ2-5	TRBD2	TRBV10-3	TGTGCCATCAGTGAGTCGAAAGGACTAGCGGGAGAGACCCAGTACTTC	CAISESKGLAGETQYF
.	TRBJ2-2	.	TRBV28	TGTGCCAGCAGTGGGGCTGGGGGTACGGACACCGGGGAGCTGTTTTTT	CASSGAGGTDTGELFF
.	TRBJ2-7	.	TRBV4-1	TGCGCCAGCAGCCAAGGGTATGTGGGTGAGCAGTACTTC	CASSQGYVGEQYF
.	TRBJ2-2	TRBD2	TRBV9	TGTGCCAGCAGCGTAACGGGGGGCACCGGGGAGCTGTTTTTT	CASSVTGGTGELFF
.	TRBJ2-7	TRBD1	TRBV9	TGTGCCAGCAGCGCGAGCGGGACAGGGGCCCCCTACGAGCAGTACTTC	CASSASGTGAPYEQYF
.	TRBJ2-5	TRBD1	TRBV5-1	TGCGCCAGCAGCTTGGGGACAGGGTTACAAGAGACCCAGTACTTC	CASSLGTGLQETQYF
.	TRBJ1-1	.	TRBV5-1	TGCGCCAGCAGCTTGGATGGAGGGGGGGAAACTCAAGCTTTCTTT	CASSLDGGGETQAFF
few	TRBJ1-2	.	TRBV28	TGTGCCAGCACCCAGGGTGGACTGGCCTATGGCTACACCTTC	CASTQGGLAYGYTF
few	TRBJ1-2	.	TRBV5-5	TGTGCCAGCAGCTTCAGGAGGCACTATGGCTACACCTTC	CASSFRRHYGYTF
.	TRBJ2-5	.	TRBV7-2	TGTGCCAGCAGCTTAAAATCGGGGCAAGAGACCCAGTACTTC	CASSLKSGQETQYF
.	TRBJ2-3	TRBD2	TRBV7-2	TGTGCCAGCAGCTTAACTAGCGGGCCTGATACGCAGTATTTT	CASSLTSGPDTQYF
.	TRBJ1-2	.	TRBV19	TGTGCCAGTAGTATAGATCGGACAGTCTATGGCTACACCTTC	CASSIDRTVYGYTF
once	TRBJ1-2	TRBD1	TRBV15	TGTGCCACCAGCAGACCCGGGACAGGGATGGTCGGCTATGGCTACACCTTC	CATSRPGTGMVGYGYTF
.	TRBJ1-1	TRBD1	TRBV4-1	TGCGCCAGCAGCCAGGAAGGGACAGCCATACGGGGTGAAGCTTTCTTT	CASSQEGTAIRGEAFF
.	TRBJ1-2	.	TRBV2	TGTGCCAGCAGTGTAGGGGGGAATAACTATGGCTACACCTTC	CASSVGGNNYGYTF
.	TRBJ1-5	.	TRBV28	TGTGCCAGCAGTTTAGCGCTGGCGGCTCAGCCCCAGCATTTT	CASSLALAAQPQHF
.	TRBJ2-3	.	TRBV5-1	TGCGCCAGCAGGGGGCTAACTAGCACAGATACGCAGTATTTT	CASRGLTSTDTQYF
.	TRBJ1-1	.	TRBV29-1	TGCAGCGTTGCCAGACTCGAAGCTTTCTTT	CSVARLEAFF
.	TRBJ1-5	.	TRBV2	TGTGCCAGCAGCCGGCAGACCCCCAATCAGCCCCAGCATTTT	CASSRQTPNQPQHF
.	TRBJ1-2	.	TRBV4-1	TGCGCCAGCAGCCAAGAAAAGACAGACCAAACCTATGGCTACACCTTC	CASSQEKTDQTYGYTF
.	TRBJ2-7	TRBD1	TRBV13	TGTGCCAGCAGCAGGACAGGGGGTTTCGACGAGCAGTACTTC	CASSRTGGFDEQYF
few	TRBJ2-3	.	TRBV7-3	TGTGCCAGCAGCTTATCCTCGAGTGGGAATACGCAGTATTTT	CASSLSSSGNTQYF
.	TRBJ1-1	.	TRBV10-2	TGCGCCAGCAGTTTGGAGGTGAACACTGAAGCTTTCTTT	CASSLEVNTEAFF
.	TRBJ1-4	TRBD1	TRBV28	TGTGCCAGCAGTCCCAGACAGGGGGCAGCTAATGAAAAACTGTTTTTT	CASSPRQGAANEKLFF